Below, 4 T cell receptor beta chains from the same sample are listed, as sequenced in a study of cytomegalovirus exposure and HLA in healthy donors. Primers: 60 Vbeta forward and 13 Jbeta reverse. Only in-frame clones appear in the TCRdb table, and some are missing; sequencing was by immunoSEQ multiplex PCR. This specimen shows 140,000 to 150,000 clones; the ten leading clones hold 0.85% to 1%. Input material: PBMCs. These receptor sequences come from a male donor in good health and CMV-seronegative.

The chain uses TRBV9 and TRBJ2-7, with D perhaps matching TRBD1 (6 bases). V shed 4 bases and J shed 6 bases, with 14 bases lying between them. The CDR3 runs to 13 residues. Per the germline V gene, CDR1 is SGDLS and CDR2 is YYNGEE. The CDR3 DNA sequence: TGTGCCAGCAGCACCCGGGACAACAGCGAGCAGTACTTC. It encodes CASSTRDNSEQYF.

The CDR3 DNA reads as TGTGCCAGCAGCGTATTAGCGGGAGTGGGCACCGGGGAGCTGTTTTTT. It translates to CASSVLAGVGTGELFF. The chain combines TRBV9 with TRBJ2-2; 9 bases are shared with TRBD2. CDR3 length: 16 amino acids. Germline trimming cut 1 base from V and 4 bases from J; bases unmatched to any gene: 5. CDR1 is SGDLS, CDR2 YYNGEE, per germline.

The genes are TRBV28 and TRBJ1-2; 8 nucleotides agree with TRBD1. CDR1 MDHEN and CDR2 SYDVKM come from the germline V gene. The CDR3 runs to 18 residues. Trimming at V came to 3 bases and at J to 1 base, leaving 13 bases not matched to a gene. DNA for the CDR3: TGTGCCAGCAGTTTCACTGGACAGGGACTTTTTTTTAACTATGGCTACACCTTC. It translates to CASSFTGQGLFFNYGYTF.

This chain connects TRBV2 to TRBJ2-1, with D possibly TRBD2 on 6 matching bases. Germline V gene sequence: CDR1 SNHLY, CDR2 FYNNEI. This CDR3 is built from 14 residues. Trimming took off 10 bases at V and 0 bases at J, with 13 bases between the two ends. The CDR3 reads CATSLGGSYNEQFF. The CDR3 DNA reads as TGTGCCACCAGCCTGGGGGGCTCCTACAATGAGCAGTTCTTC.